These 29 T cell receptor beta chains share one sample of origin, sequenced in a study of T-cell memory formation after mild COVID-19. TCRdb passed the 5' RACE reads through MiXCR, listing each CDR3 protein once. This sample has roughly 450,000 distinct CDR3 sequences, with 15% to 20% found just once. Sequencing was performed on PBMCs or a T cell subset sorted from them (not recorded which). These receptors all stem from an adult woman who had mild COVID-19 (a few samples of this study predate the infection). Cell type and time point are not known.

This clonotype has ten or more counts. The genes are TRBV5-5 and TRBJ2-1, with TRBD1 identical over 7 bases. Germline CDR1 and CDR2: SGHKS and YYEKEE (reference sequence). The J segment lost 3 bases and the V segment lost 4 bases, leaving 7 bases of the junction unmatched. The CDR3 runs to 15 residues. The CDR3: CASSTRDSLYNEQFF. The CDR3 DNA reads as TGTGCCAGCAGCACCCGGGACAGTCTCTACAATGAGCAGTTCTTC.

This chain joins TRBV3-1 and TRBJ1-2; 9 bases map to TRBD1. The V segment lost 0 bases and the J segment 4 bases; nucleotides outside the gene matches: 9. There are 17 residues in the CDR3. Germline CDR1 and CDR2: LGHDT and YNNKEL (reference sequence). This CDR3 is CASSQDWGQGGFYGYTF. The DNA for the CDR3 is TGTGCCAGCAGCCAAGATTGGGGACAGGGAGGTTTCTATGGCTACACCTTC.

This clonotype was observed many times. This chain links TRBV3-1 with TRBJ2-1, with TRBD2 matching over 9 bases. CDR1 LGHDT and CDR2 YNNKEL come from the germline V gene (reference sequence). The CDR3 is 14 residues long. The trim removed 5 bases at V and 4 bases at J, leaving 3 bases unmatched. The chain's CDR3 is CASSTTSGYNEQFF. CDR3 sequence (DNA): TGTGCCAGCAGCACGACTAGCGGATACAATGAGCAGTTCTTC.

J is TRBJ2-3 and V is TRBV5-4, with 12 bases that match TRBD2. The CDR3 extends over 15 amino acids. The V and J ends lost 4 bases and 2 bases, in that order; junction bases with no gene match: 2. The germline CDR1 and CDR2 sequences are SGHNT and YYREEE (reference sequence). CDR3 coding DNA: TGTGCCAGCAGCCGACTAGCGGGAGACACAGATACGCAGTATTTT. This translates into CASSRLAGDTDTQYF.

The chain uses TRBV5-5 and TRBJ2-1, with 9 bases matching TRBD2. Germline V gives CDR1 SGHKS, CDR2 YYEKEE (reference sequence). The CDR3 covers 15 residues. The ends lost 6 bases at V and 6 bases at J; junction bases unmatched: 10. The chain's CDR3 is CASTTRERGVNEQFF. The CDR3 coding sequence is TGTGCCAGCACCACGCGGGAGCGGGGGGTCAATGAGCAGTTCTTC.

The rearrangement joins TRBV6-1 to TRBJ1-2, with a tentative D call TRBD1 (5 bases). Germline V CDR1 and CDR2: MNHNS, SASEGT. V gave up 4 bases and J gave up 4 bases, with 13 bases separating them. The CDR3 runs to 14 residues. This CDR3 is CASSGQRARYGYTF. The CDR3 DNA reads TGTGCCAGCAGTGGACAGAGGGCTCGCTATGGCTACACCTTC.

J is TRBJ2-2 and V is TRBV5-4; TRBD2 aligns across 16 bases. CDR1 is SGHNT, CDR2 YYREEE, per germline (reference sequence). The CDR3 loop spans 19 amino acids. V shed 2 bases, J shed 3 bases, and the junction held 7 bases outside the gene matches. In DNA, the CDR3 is TGTGCCAGCAGCTTCTTGGGACTAGCGGGAGGGCCCCACACCGGGGAGCTGTTTTTT. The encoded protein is CASSFLGLAGGPHTGELFF.

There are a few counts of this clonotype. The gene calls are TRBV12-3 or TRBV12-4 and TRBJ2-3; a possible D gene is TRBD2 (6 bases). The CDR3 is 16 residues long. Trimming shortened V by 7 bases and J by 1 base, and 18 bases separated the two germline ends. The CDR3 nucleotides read TGTGCCAGCACCGATCGAGCGGGTTATGGCACAGATACGCAGTATTTT. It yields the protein CASTDRAGYGTDTQYF.

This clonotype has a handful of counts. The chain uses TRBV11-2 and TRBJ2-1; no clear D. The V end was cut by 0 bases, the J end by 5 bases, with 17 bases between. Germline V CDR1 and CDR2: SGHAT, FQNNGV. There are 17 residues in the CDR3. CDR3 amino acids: CASSLDIVELGNNEQFF. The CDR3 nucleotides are TGTGCCAGCAGCTTAGATATAGTCGAACTTGGGAACAATGAGCAGTTCTTC.

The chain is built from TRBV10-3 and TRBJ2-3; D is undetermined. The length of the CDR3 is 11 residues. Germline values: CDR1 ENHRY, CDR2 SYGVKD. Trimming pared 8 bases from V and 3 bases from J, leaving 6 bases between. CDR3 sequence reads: CAIAKTDTQYF. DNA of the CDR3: TGTGCCATCGCCAAGACAGATACGCAGTATTTT.

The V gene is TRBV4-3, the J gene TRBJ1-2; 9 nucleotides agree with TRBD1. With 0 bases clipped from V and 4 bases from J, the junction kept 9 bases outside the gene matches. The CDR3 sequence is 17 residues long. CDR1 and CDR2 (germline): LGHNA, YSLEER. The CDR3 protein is CASSQDQGTGNIYGYTF. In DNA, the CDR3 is TGCGCCAGCAGCCAAGATCAGGGGACAGGGAACATCTATGGCTACACCTTC.

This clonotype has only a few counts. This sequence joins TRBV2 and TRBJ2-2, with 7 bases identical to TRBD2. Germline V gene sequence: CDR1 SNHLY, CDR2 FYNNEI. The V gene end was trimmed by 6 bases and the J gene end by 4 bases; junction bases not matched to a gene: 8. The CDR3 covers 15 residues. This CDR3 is CASRGGRASTGELFF. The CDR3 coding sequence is TGTGCCAGCAGGGGTGGGAGGGCCTCCACCGGGGAGCTGTTTTTT.

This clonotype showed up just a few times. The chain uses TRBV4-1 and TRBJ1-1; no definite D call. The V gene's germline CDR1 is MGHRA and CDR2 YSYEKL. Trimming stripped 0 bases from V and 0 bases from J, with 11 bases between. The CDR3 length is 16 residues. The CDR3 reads CASSQEPVAVNTEAFF. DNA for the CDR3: TGCGCCAGCAGCCAAGAACCGGTGGCAGTGAACACTGAAGCTTTCTTT.

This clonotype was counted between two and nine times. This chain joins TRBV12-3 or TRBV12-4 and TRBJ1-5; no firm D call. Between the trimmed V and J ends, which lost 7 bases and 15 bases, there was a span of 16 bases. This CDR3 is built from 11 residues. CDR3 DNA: TGTGCCAGCAAACTAGCGGGAGTCACGCATTTT. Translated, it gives CASKLAGVTHF.

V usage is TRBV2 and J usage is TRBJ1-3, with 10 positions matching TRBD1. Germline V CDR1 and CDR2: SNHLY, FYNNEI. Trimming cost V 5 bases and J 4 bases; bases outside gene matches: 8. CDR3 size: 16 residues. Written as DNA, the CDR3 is TGTGCCAGCAGTCCAGACAGGGGGCAAGGAGGAAACACCATATATTTT. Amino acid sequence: CASSPDRGQGGNTIYF.

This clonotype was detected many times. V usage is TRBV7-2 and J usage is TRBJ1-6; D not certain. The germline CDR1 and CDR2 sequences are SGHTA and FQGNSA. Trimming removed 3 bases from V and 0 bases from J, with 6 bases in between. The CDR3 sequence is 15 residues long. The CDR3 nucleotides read TGTGCCAGCAGCTTTGGGAGCTCCTATAATTCACCCCTCCACTTT. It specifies CASSFGSSYNSPLHF. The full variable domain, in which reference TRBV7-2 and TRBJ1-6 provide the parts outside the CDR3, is GAGVSQSPSNKVTEKGKDVELRCDPISGHTALYWYRQSLGQGLEFLIYFQGNSAPDKSGLPSDRFSAERTGGSVSTLTIQRTQQEDSAVYLCASSFGSSYNSPLHFGNGTRLTVT.

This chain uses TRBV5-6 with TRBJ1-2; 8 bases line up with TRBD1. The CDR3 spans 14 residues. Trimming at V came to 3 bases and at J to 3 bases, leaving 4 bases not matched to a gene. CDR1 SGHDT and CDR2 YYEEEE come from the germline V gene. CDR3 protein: CASSSDREYYGYTF. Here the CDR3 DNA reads TGTGCCAGCAGCTCGGACAGGGAGTACTATGGCTACACCTTC.

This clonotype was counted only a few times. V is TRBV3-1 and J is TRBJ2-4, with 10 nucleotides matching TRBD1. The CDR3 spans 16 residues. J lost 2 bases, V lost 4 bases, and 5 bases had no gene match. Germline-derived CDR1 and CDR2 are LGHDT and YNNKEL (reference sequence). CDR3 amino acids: CASSPTGGGSKNIQYF. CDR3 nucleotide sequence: TGTGCCAGCAGCCCGACAGGGGGCGGATCCAAAAACATTCAGTACTTC.

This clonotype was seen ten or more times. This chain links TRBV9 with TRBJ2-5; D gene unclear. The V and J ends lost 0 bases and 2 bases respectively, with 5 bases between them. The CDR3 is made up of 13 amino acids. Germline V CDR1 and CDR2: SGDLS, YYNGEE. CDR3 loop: CASSVEGQETQYF. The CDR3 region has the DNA TGTGCCAGCAGCGTAGAAGGTCAAGAGACCCAGTACTTC.

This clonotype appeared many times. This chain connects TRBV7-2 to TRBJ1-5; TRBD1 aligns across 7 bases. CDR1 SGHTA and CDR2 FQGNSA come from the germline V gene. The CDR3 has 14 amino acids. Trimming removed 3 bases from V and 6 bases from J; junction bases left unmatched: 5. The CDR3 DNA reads TGTGCCAGCAGCTTCGACAGGGCAATTCAGCCCCAGCATTTT. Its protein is CASSFDRAIQPQHF.

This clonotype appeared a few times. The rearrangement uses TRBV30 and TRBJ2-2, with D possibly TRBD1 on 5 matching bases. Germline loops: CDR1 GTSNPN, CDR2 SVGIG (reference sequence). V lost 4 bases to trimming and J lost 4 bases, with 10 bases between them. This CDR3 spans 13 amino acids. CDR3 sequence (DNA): TGTGCCTGGACCCTTACAGGCACCGGGGAGCTGTTTTTT. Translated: CAWTLTGTGELFF.

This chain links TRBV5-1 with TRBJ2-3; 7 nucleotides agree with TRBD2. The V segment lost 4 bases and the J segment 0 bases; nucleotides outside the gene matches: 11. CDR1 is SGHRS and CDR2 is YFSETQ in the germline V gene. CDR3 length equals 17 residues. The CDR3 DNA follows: TGCGCCAGCAGCGGAGCGGGGCTCCTACGAAGCACAGATACGCAGTATTTT. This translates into CASSGAGLLRSTDTQYF.

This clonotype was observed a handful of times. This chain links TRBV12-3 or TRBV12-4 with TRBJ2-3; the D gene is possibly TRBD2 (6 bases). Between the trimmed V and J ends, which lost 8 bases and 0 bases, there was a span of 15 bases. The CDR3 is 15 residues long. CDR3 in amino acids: CASRLAGHSTDTQYF. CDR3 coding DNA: TGTGCCAGCCGCCTGGCGGGGCATAGCACAGATACGCAGTATTTT.

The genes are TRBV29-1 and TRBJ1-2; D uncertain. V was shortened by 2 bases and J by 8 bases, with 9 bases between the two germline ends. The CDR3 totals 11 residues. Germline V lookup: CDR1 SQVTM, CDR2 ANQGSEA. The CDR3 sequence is CSVEHPPGYTF. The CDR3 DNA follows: TGCAGCGTTGAACACCCGCCAGGCTACACCTTC. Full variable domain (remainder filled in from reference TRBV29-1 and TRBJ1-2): SAVISQKPSRDICQRGTSLTIQCQVDSQVTMMFWYRQQPGQSLTLIATANQGSEATYESGFVIDKFPISRPNLTFSTLTVSNMSPEDSSIYLCSVEHPPGYTFGSGTRLTVV.

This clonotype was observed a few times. The CDR3 DNA reads TGTGCCAGCAGCCGACAGGGTTCTGAAGCTTTCTTT. Encoded protein: CASSRQGSEAFF. This chain links TRBV3-1 with TRBJ1-1, with 7 bases lining up with TRBD1. This CDR3 comprises 12 residues. Germline assignment: CDR1 LGHDT and CDR2 YNNKEL (reference sequence). V was clipped by 4 bases and J by 6 bases; unmatched bases: 2.

CDR3 in DNA: TGTGCCAGCAGCGCCTCCGGGGGGCTCACTGAAGCTTTCTTT. Its translation: CASSASGGLTEAFF. The rearrangement joins TRBV7-2 to TRBJ1-1, with a possible D match to TRBD1 (6 bases). V was shortened by 5 bases and J by 4 bases, with 14 bases between the two germline ends. Germline lookup yields CDR1 SGHTA and CDR2 FQGNSA. The CDR3 has 14 residues.

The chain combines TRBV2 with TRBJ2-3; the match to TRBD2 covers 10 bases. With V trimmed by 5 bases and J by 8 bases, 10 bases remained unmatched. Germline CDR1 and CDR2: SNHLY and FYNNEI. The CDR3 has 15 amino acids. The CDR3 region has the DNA TGTGCCAGCAGTACGCAGCGGGGGGGCCTAGGTACGCAGTATTTT. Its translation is CASSTQRGGLGTQYF.

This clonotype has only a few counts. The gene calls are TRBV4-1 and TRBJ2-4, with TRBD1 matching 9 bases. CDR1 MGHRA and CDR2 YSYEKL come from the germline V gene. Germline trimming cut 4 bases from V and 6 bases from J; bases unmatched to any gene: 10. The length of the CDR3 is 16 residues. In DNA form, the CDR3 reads TGCGCCAGCAGCCCCCAGGGGAAGGACAGGGGAAACATTCAGTACTTC. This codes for CASSPQGKDRGNIQYF.

The CDR3 region has the DNA TGTGCCAGCAGAGCGACGGCCGAAGCTTTCTTT. Translated, it gives CASRATAEAFF. The chain links TRBV12-3 or TRBV12-4 to TRBJ1-1; D is undetermined. This CDR3 spans 11 amino acids. V shed 6 bases and J shed 8 bases, with 10 bases lying between them.